These 20 T cell receptor beta chains were all obtained from the same sample, sequenced in a study of blood T cell repertoires in COVID-19. Sequencing was performed with immunoSEQ multiplex PCR; in TCRdb, only in-frame clones are kept and a portion is missing. The sample contains just over 90,000 clones, 86% of which appear only once. The sequenced material came from peripheral blood. The receptors shown here come from a woman older than 75 with acute or convalescent COVID-19.

The chain joins TRBV9 to TRBJ2-2; weak D call: TRBD2 (6 bases). CDR1 is SGDLS and CDR2 is YYNGEE in the germline V gene. CDR3 length: 12 amino acids. The V gene lost 5 bases and the J gene lost 6 bases, with 8 bases spanning the gap. This CDR3 is CASSGGSGELFF. The DNA for the CDR3 is TGTGCCAGCAGTGGGGGGTCCGGGGAGCTGTTTTTT.

The chain has TRBV5-5 and TRBJ1-1; D is uncertain. Germline assignment: CDR1 SGHKS and CDR2 YYEKEE (reference sequence). CDR3 length: 15 amino acids. Trimming pared 4 bases from V and 1 base from J, leaving 14 bases between. The CDR3 sequence: CASSLRLNPNTEAFF. Written as DNA, the CDR3 is TGTGCCAGCAGCCTCCGACTGAACCCGAACACTGAAGCTTTCTTT.

The chain is built from TRBV19 and TRBJ1-2; 7 bases are shared with TRBD1. Germline lookup yields CDR1 LNHDA and CDR2 SQIVND (reference sequence). The CDR3 is 14 residues long. Trimming took 3 bases from V and 4 from J; bases not matched to a gene: 5. Written as DNA, the CDR3 is TGTGCCAGTAGTATCCCAGGGACAGTCTATGGCTACACCTTC. Protein product: CASSIPGTVYGYTF.

This clone was seen only a few times. The V gene is TRBV9, the J gene TRBJ2-1, with 7 positions matching TRBD1. Germline values: CDR1 SGDLS, CDR2 YYNGEE. Trimming cost V 2 bases and J 10 bases; bases outside gene matches: 15. The CDR3 runs 16 residues. CDR3 DNA sequence: TGTGCCAGCAGCGTCGACCCGGACAGGTCGGGGCGGGAGCAGTTCTTC. Its translation is CASSVDPDRSGREQFF.

The chain has TRBV18 and TRBJ1-6; D is perhaps TRBD1 (5 bases). CDR1 and CDR2 (germline): KGHSH, LQKENI. Deletions cut 3 bases from V and 7 bases from J, with 10 bases between. The CDR3 is made up of 14 amino acids. The DNA for the CDR3 is TGTGCCAGCTCACCGATACAGGCAAATTCACCCCTCCACTTT. Amino acids: CASSPIQANSPLHF.

V is TRBV19 and J is TRBJ1-4, with 7 bases identical to TRBD1. The CDR3 is 14 residues long. With 9 bases clipped from V and 7 bases from J, the junction kept 11 bases outside the gene matches. CDR1 and CDR2 (germline): LNHDA, SQIVND (reference sequence). CDR3 sequence reads: CASVRTGGGEKLFF. CDR3 nucleotide sequence: TGTGCCAGCGTTCGGACAGGAGGAGGTGAAAAACTGTTTTTT.

The table lists this clone with a few counts. The CDR3 region has the DNA TGTGCTAGTGGGCAGGGGCAGGGAGAAACTGAAGCTTTCTTT. Translating gives CASGQGQGETEAFF. The gene calls are TRBV12-5 and TRBJ1-1; D perhaps matches TRBD1 (6 bases). The V end lost 6 bases, the J end lost 5 bases, and 16 bases lay between the germline ends. Germline assignment: CDR1 LGHNT and CDR2 FRNRAP. The length of the CDR3 is 14 residues.

The chain carries TRBV15 and TRBJ2-5, with D unclear. Per the germline V gene, CDR1 is LNHNV and CDR2 is YYDKDF (reference sequence). The V and J ends lost 3 bases and 4 bases respectively, with 12 bases between them. This CDR3 is 14 amino acids long. In nucleotides, the CDR3 is TGTGCCACCAGCAGGTCGTCACTACCAGAGACCCAGTACTTC. Translating it yields CATSRSSLPETQYF.

The gene calls are TRBV29-1 and TRBJ2-3, with D maybe TRBD2 (5 bases). Germline-derived CDR1 and CDR2 are SQVTM and ANQGSEA. This CDR3 is 13 amino acids long. V shed 8 bases and J shed 0 bases, with 12 bases lying between them. The CDR3 sequence is CSPTGSSTDTQYF. CDR3 DNA sequence: TGCAGCCCAACGGGGTCCAGCACAGATACGCAGTATTTT.

This clone appeared once. The V and J genes are TRBV7-9 and TRBJ2-7; 8 nucleotides align to TRBD1. Per germline, CDR1 SEHNR and CDR2 FQNEAQ (reference sequence). CDR3 length: 14 amino acids. V lost 2 bases and J lost 7; bases outside the gene matches: 7. The DNA of the CDR3 is TGTGCCAGCAGCTTATTGCCAGGGGGCCGGGAGCAGTACTTC. It specifies CASSLLPGGREQYF.

The V and J genes are TRBV20-1 and TRBJ1-2; no definite D call. The CDR3 extends over 13 amino acids. CDR1 and CDR2 (germline): DFQATT, SNEGSKA (reference sequence). V was shortened by 3 bases and J by 4 bases, with 12 bases between the two germline ends. The CDR3 bases are TGCAGTGCTAGTATTGGGGAGGGCTATGGCTACACCTTC. Amino acids: CSASIGEGYGYTF.

This sequence joins TRBV18 and TRBJ1-2; tentatively, D is TRBD1 (6 bases). This CDR3 has 14 amino acids. V lost 3 bases to trimming and J lost 4 bases, with 12 bases between them. CDR1 is KGHSH and CDR2 is LQKENI in the germline V gene. The chain's CDR3 is CASSPYRELYGYTF. In DNA form, the CDR3 reads TGTGCCAGCTCACCTTACAGGGAACTCTATGGCTACACCTTC.

This clone has only one observation. The genes are TRBV3-1 (or the pseudogene TRBV3-2) and TRBJ2-2, with TRBD2 matching over 11 bases. The junction had 2 bases not matched to a gene; V was cut back by 6 bases and J by 5 bases. Germline V gene data show CDR1 as LGHDT and CDR2 as YNNKEL (reference sequence). This CDR3 region has 14 residues. The CDR3 region is CASRLAGETGELFF. The CDR3 DNA sequence: TGTGCCAGCAGACTAGCGGGGGAGACCGGGGAGCTGTTTTTT.

V is TRBV2 and J is TRBJ2-3; the D gene is possibly TRBD1 (5 bases). Looked up from germline, CDR1 is SNHLY and CDR2 is FYNNEI. The CDR3 contains 10 residues. V was pared by 8 bases and J by 6 bases, with 6 bases between. CDR3: CASQGDTQYF. CDR3 in DNA: TGTGCCAGCCAGGGCGATACGCAGTATTTT.

CDR3 DNA: TGTGCCAGCAGCTCGATTCGCGGGACAGGGGGCTCTGGCTACACCTTC. Its protein product is CASSSIRGTGGSGYTF. The rearrangement joins TRBV11-2 to TRBJ1-2; 12 nucleotides agree with TRBD1. This CDR3 region has 16 residues. CDR1 and CDR2 (germline): SGHAT, FQNNGV. Germline trimming cut 4 bases from V and 7 bases from J; bases unmatched to any gene: 10.

V usage is TRBV4-2 and J usage is TRBJ2-7, with no clear D. The CDR3 loop spans 13 amino acids. From germline, CDR1 is LGHNA and CDR2 YNFKEQ. Trimming shortened V by 5 bases and J by 3 bases, and 11 bases separated the two germline ends. This CDR3 reads CASSIIVDYEQYF. The CDR3 nucleotides are TGTGCCAGCAGCATAATAGTTGACTACGAGCAGTACTTC.

The rearrangement links TRBV10-3 to TRBJ2-7; the D gene is possibly TRBD1 (5 bases). Germline V gene sequence: CDR1 ENHRY, CDR2 SYGVKD. Trimming shortened V by 3 bases and J by 5 bases, and 5 bases separated the two germline ends. CDR3 length equals 11 residues. The CDR3 nucleotides are TGTGCCATCAGTGACAGGGACGAGCAGTACTTC. The encoded protein is CAISDRDEQYF.

V and J are TRBV18 and TRBJ1-1; 7 positions agree with TRBD1. V gave up 6 bases and J gave up 2 bases; unmatched junction bases: 6. Germline CDR1 and CDR2: KGHSH and LQKENI. This CDR3 is built from 14 residues. DNA for the CDR3: TGTGCCAGCTCCCCTGGGACAGCTAACACTGAAGCTTTCTTT. It specifies CASSPGTANTEAFF.

The chain has TRBV6-6 and TRBJ2-1, with D perhaps matching TRBD2 (6 bases). The CDR3 spans 16 residues. V lost 5 bases and J lost 1, with 15 bases in between. Germline CDR1 and CDR2: MNHNY and SVGAGI (reference sequence). The chain's CDR3 is CASSLPGGRSYNEQFF. DNA for the CDR3: TGTGCCAGCAGTCTCCCCGGAGGGCGGTCCTACAATGAGCAGTTCTTC.

This chain links TRBV5-1 with TRBJ2-1, with TRBD1 as a possible D gene (6 bases). Trimming left V 4 bases short and J 0 bases short, with 17 bases between. The CDR3 sequence is 17 residues long. Germline values: CDR1 SGHRS, CDR2 YFSETQ. In DNA form, the CDR3 reads TGCGCCAGCAGCACTACTAACAGGGTCAACTCCTACAATGAGCAGTTCTTC. Protein: CASSTTNRVNSYNEQFF.